The source of this T cell receptor (beta chain) is a study of T cells in tuberculosis (dated by TCRdb to the late 2010s). Concerning the study at large: To characterize T cells specific for the mycobacterial lipid antigen glucose monomycolate (GMM), the study used CD1B tetramers together with high-throughput TCR immunosequencing. In a South African clinical cohort, IGRA-negative adolescents, IGRA-positive adolescents with latent tuberculosis and adults with active tuberculosis were compared, with ten people in each group.

What the authors observed across the whole study: Active tuberculosis TCR-alpha repertoires showed smaller mean NN-distances to GMM-specific TCRs than IGRA-negative controls, suggesting clonal expansion of these TCRs. The smaller NN-distances were partly driven by shorter CDR3-alpha lengths in active tuberculosis patients, and the difference for TCR-beta did not reach statistical significance. Clinical samples were selected based on the availability of cryopreserved specimens, with adults included as active tuberculosis cases and adolescents included as controls. With the diverse GMM-specific repertoire as input, a classifier achieved roughly 89% accuracy (AUROC 0.75 to 0.9), whereas GEM motif frequencies as input gave more than 55% accuracy.

V is shortened by 1 base, J by 6 bases, and the region joining them spans 10 bases. The CDR3 holds 13 amino acids from the cysteine to the phenylalanine. Only CDR3 DNA remains: 39 bases, in frame from the first base. The germline V gene sets CDR1 to SGHRS and CDR2 to YFSETQ. This clone was recorded once. What this receptor recognizes is not known. Base quality data are lacking; no much larger clone is found one base away. TCR libraries were generated with the immunoSEQ multiplex PCR assay, using TCR-beta and/or TCR-alpha/delta assays for each sample. Amplified TCR libraries were sequenced on the Illumina high-throughput platform. As for the authors' bioinformatics: Clustering and dimensionality reduction relied on pairwise TCRdist distances among GMM-specific receptors from T cells that were either sorted ex vivo or expanded in vitro. Each clinical repertoire was assigned a mean NN-distance score, defined as the average TCRdist to the nearest 10% of tetramer-positive reference sequences. GEM TCR motif frequency was calculated as the fraction of unique TCRs that matched known GEM sequences by V/J usage and CDR3 length. Linear discriminant analysis with leave-one-out cross-validation, implemented in scikit-learn, was used to classify active tuberculosis. TCRdb took over this immuneACCESS table, retaining in-frame rearrangements with V and J assigned. Such tables are incomplete; in checked studies, under half of the missing clones stem from an unresolved V gene, and the remainder is unexplained. The D gene and trimming were derived from the DNA, and the V and J assignments and clone size from that table. This sample has tens of thousands of clones in its table, and over 90% of those were observed once. The ten largest clones represent 5.5% to 8% of the sample.

At study entry, a tuberculin skin test and the QuantiFERON-TB GOLD In-Tube IGRA were used to screen adolescents for latent tuberculosis infection. Immunosequencing was performed on unsorted cryopreserved PBMC and covered about 110,000 T cells per clinical donor on average. Eleven high schools in the Worcester region of the Western Cape, South Africa, served as enrollment sites for adolescents aged 12 to 18 years. Ten M. tuberculosis-infected and around 10 uninfected adolescents were selected with matching for age and sex. PBMC from adolescents were isolated by density centrifugation from freshly drawn heparinized blood and were then cryopreserved.

The source is a donor aged 10-29 years with latent tuberculosis or without tuberculosis infection. Sequencing used PBMCs. The rearranged segments are TRBV5-1 and TRBJ1-2; the D gene cannot be resolved reliably. The CDR3 is CASSLPAHNGYTF. The sequenced DNA: TGCGCCAGCAGCTTGCCAGCGCACAATGGCTACACCTTC.